A single sample is the source of the 3 T cell receptor beta chains below, sequenced in a study of CD8 T cells in Susac syndrome. When the RNA was reverse transcribed, random hexamers were used with an input of 0.5 to 1 ug. TCRdb redid the calling of the immunoSEQ multiplex PCR reads with MiXCR, one entry per CDR3 protein. Of 67,000 or so distinct CDR3 sequences in the sample, 93% were seen once. The sample comprised CD4+ T cells from PBMCs. These receptors were taken from a human donor with Susac syndrome.

This clonotype was counted once. The chain joins TRBV4-2 to TRBJ1-2; 8 bases agree with TRBD1. CDR1 and CDR2 from the germline V gene are LGHNA and YNFKEQ. The J segment lost 5 bases and the V segment lost 1 base, leaving 12 bases of the junction unmatched. The CDR3 is 17 amino acids. The CDR3 bases are TGTGCCAGCAGCCAAGCTACCGGACAGGGAAAGGGGTATGGCTACACCTTC. Amino acids: CASSQATGQGKGYGYTF.

The chain recombines TRBV28 with TRBJ1-2, with no clear D. Germline CDR1 is MDHEN and CDR2 is SYDVKM. V gave up 2 bases and J gave up 4 bases, with 8 bases separating them. The CDR3 has 13 residues. The CDR3 coding sequence is TGTGCCAGCAGTTTAGGACGGTCCTATGGCTACACCTTC. Its protein product is CASSLGRSYGYTF.

The V call is TRBV3-1, the J call TRBJ2-7, with D hard to call. Germline V gene sequence: CDR1 LGHDT, CDR2 YNNKEL (reference sequence). The CDR3 extends over 17 amino acids. The germline V and J ends were trimmed by 0 bases and 4 bases, with 19 bases remaining between them. The CDR3, as DNA: TGTGCCAGCAGCCAAGAAGGTCTCTTGGGGATCCTGTACGAGCAGTACTTC. It yields the protein CASSQEGLLGILYEQYF.